The 3 T cell receptor beta chains below were found in one sample sequenced in a study of vaccination and CD4 T cells after COVID-19. The treatment here: roughly 10-day PBMC culture with coronavirus spike peptide pools or control peptides (ViraFEST assay). Which antigens these TCRs recognize remains unknown. Sequencing of cultured CD4+ T cell DNA used the Oncomine TCR Beta short-read assay. MiXCR, applied by TCRdb to the PCR reads, yields one record per CDR3 protein. In the table there are 20,000 to 30,000 distinct CDR3 sequences, 40% of which are singletons. Sequenced: CD4+ T cells from blood, cultured in vitro. Every receptor here comes from a human donor who had recovered from COVID-19.

The chain carries TRBV28 and TRBJ2-7; D is unclear. The CDR3 runs to 14 residues. CDR1 is MDHEN, CDR2 SYDVKM, per germline. Trimming pared 3 bases from V and 2 bases from J, leaving 11 bases between. This CDR3 reads CASSFNSFAYEQYF. The DNA for the CDR3 is TGTGCCAGCAGTTTCAATAGTTTCGCCTACGAGCAGTACTTC.

The V gene is TRBV5-1, the J gene TRBJ2-7, with 7 bases matching TRBD1. There are 13 residues in the CDR3. Per germline, CDR1 SGHRS and CDR2 YFSETQ. The trim removed 4 bases at V and 3 bases at J, leaving 4 bases unmatched. This CDR3 reads CASSPWDSYEQYF. The CDR3 DNA reads TGCGCCAGCAGCCCATGGGACAGCTACGAGCAGTACTTC.

This clonotype was detected only a few times. V is TRBV7-9 and J is TRBJ2-1, with D possibly called TRBD1 or TRBD2 (6 bases each). CDR3 size: 12 residues. Germline lookup yields CDR1 SEHNR and CDR2 FQNEAQ (reference sequence). The V and J ends lost 0 bases and 14 bases respectively, with 11 bases between them. Written as DNA, the CDR3 is TGTGCCAGCAGCTTAGCGCCAGGGGAGGAGTTCTTC. As protein: CASSLAPGEEFF.